This record covers a single T cell receptor (beta chain). What it binds is not known. A much bigger clone sits one base away, suggesting this may be a read error. Without the conserved terminal phenylalanine or tryptophan, this CDR3 likely stems from a read error. The source of the sample is a study of CD8 T cells in ankylosing spondylitis. Study results and limitations: There was a TCR beta motif, made of several highly homologous variants, that appeared characteristic of ankylosing spondylitis blood. The authors found the disease-linked clones to be CD8+ and relatively rare in peripheral blood.

TCRdb ran MiXCR on the 5' RACE reads and lists one entry per CDR3 protein. The sample includes 200,000 to 300,000 distinct CDR3 sequences, about 10% of them seen just once. CDR3 length: 12 residues. The ends were cut back, 0 bases at V and 10 bases at J, with 10 bases in the middle. Looked up from germline, CDR1 is SQVTM and CDR2 is ANQGSEA. The chain recombines TRBV29-1 with TRBJ2-1, with D possibly matching TRBD2 (6 bases). The sequence was collected from a male donor with ankylosing spondylitis or in good health (not recorded which). Source material: blood, either unsorted or a sorted T cell fraction (not recorded which). The CDR3 DNA sequence: TGCAGCGTTGAAGATCACCGGGGGGAGCAGTTCCTC. Protein sequence: CSVEDHRGEQFL.